Below are 3 T cell receptor beta chains sequenced from a single sample in a study of blood T cell repertoires in COVID-19. Repertoires were generated with immunoSEQ multiplex PCR, while TCRdb's copy carries only in-frame clones and drops some. The sample includes tens of thousands of clones, about nine tenths of them seen just once. Specimen: peripheral blood. The receptors derive from a woman aged 80 or over with acute or convalescent COVID-19.

The V gene is TRBV19, the J gene TRBJ2-6; the D is unclear. Trimming removed 8 bases at V and 2 bases at J, with 7 bases between. Germline values: CDR1 LNHDA, CDR2 SQIVND (reference sequence). The CDR3 is 13 residues long. The CDR3 spells CASLETGANVLTF. In nucleotides, the CDR3 is TGTGCCAGTTTAGAGACTGGGGCCAACGTCCTGACTTTC.

The V gene is TRBV5-4, the J gene TRBJ2-5, with 11 positions matching TRBD2. The CDR3 is made up of 16 amino acids. Germline assignment: CDR1 SGHNT and CDR2 YYREEE (reference sequence). Trimming at V came to 0 bases and at J to 1 base, leaving 2 bases not matched to a gene. The CDR3 protein is CASSLELAGGQETQYF. The CDR3 DNA is TGTGCCAGCAGCTTGGAGCTAGCGGGGGGCCAAGAGACCCAGTACTTC.

The chain employs TRBV7-8 and TRBJ1-2, with D tentatively TRBD1 (6 bases). Germline values: CDR1 SGHVS, CDR2 FQNEAQ. The CDR3 extends over 17 amino acids. V lost 5 bases to trimming and J lost 4 bases, with 23 bases between them. The CDR3 region has the DNA TGTGCCAGCAGCCAAAGCGGCCTACAGGGAACTCCCTATGGCTACACCTTC. Its translation: CASSQSGLQGTPYGYTF.